This TCR beta chain was documented in a study of T cells in Graves' hyperthyroidism and ophthalmopathy. From RNA transcripts, TCR beta CDR3 regions were amplified. HTBI primers were employed in a first-round RT-PCR of the TCR CDR3. TCRdb redid the calling of the multiplex PCR reads with MiXCR, one entry per CDR3 protein. The sample has about 410,000 distinct CDR3 sequences, approximately 15% seen once; the top ten hold about 13%. Patients having uncontrolled infection, another autoimmune disease, pregnancy or lactation were not included. Together with thyroid ultrasound, orbital computed tomography, serum thyroxine and TRAb, clinical symptoms were used for diagnoses. Study-wide points: Ophthalmopathy was identified by the model a median 6.5 months ahead of onset. Blood also held most thyroid clonotypes expanded beyond 0.001.

With 3 bases removed from V and 2 bases from J, the gap between germline ends came to 7 bases. Germline lookup yields CDR1 SQVTM and CDR2 ANQGSEA. The CDR3 has 12 amino acids. In the case of this clonotype: Its antigen is not identified.

Sequencing was done on a sample of blood. The receptor was isolated from a man between 18 and 29 years old with Graves' ophthalmopathy. V and J are TRBV29-1 and TRBJ1-2; D remains unclear. This CDR3 is CSVEWANYGYTF. DNA of the CDR3: TGCAGCGTTGAGTGGGCAAACTATGGCTACACCTTC.